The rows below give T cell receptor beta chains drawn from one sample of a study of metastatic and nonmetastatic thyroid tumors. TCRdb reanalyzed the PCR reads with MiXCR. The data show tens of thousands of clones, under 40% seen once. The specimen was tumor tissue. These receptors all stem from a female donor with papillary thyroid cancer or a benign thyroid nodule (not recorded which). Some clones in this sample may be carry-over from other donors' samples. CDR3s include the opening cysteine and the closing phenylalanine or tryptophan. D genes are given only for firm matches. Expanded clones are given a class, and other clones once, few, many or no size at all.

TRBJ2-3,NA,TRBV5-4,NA,CASSWGGRLGTDTQYF,TGTGCCAGCAGCTGGGGGGGGCGTTTGGGCACAGATACGCAGTATTTT
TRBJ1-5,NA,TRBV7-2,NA,CASSFRFNQPQHF,TGTGCCAGCAGCTTTAGATTCAATCAGCCCCAGCATTTT
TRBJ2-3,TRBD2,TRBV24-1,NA,CATSEASGFTDTQYF,TGTGCCACCAGTGAGGCTAGCGGGTTCACAGATACGCAGTATTTT
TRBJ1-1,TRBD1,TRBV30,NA,CAWSVGTGNTEAFF,TGTGCCTGGAGTGTGGGGACAGGGAACACTGAAGCTTTCTTT
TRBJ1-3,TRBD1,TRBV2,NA,CASTGDSRTGNTIYF,TGTGCCAGCACTGGGGACAGTAGGACAGGAAACACCATATATTTT
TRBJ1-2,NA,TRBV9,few,CASSPPPGRQIMPAGYTF,TGTGCCAGCAGCCCGCCTCCCGGACGCCAGATTATGCCAGCTGGCTACACCTTC
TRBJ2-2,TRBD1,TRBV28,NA,CASSPDRAGTGELFF,TGTGCCAGCAGTCCGGACAGGGCCGGCACCGGGGAGCTGTTTTTT
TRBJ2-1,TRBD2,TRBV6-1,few,CASSIGGSWNEQFF,TGTGCCAGCAGCATCGGCGGGAGTTGGAATGAGCAGTTCTTC
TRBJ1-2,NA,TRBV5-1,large,CASSSGEGIRYGYTF,TGCGCCAGCAGCTCAGGGGAGGGGATACGGTATGGCTACACCTTC
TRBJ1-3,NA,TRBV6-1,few,CASSTDSSSGNTIYF,TGTGCCAGCAGTACCGACAGTAGCTCTGGAAACACCATATATTTT
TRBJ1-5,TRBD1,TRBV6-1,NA,CASSPDRDSNQPQHF,TGTGCCAGCAGCCCGGACAGGGACAGCAATCAGCCCCAGCATTTT
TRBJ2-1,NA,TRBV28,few,CASSLQENEQFF,TGTGCCAGCAGTTTACAAGAAAATGAGCAGTTCTTC
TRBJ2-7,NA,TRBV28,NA,CASTPGSSYEQYF,TGTGCCAGCACCCCGGGTTCTTCCTACGAGCAGTACTTC
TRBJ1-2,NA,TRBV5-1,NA,CASSVGGSSVSGGYTF,TGCGCCAGCAGTGTTGGGGGCTCGTCTGTCTCAGGGGGCTACACCTTC
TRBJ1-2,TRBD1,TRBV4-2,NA,CASSRGGQGGYTF,TGTGCCAGCAGCCGAGGGGGACAGGGGGGCTACACCTTC
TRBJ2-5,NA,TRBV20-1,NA,CSATDVNQETQYF,TGCAGTGCCACGGACGTTAACCAAGAGACCCAGTACTTC
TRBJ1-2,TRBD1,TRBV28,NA,CASSFPTGNGYTF,TGTGCCAGCAGTTTCCCGACAGGGAATGGCTACACCTTC
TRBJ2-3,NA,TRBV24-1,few,CATEASVADTQYF,TGTGCCACCGAAGCTAGCGTTGCAGATACGCAGTATTTT
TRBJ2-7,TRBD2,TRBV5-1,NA,CASRYSGSSYEQYF,TGCGCCAGCAGATATAGCGGGAGCTCCTACGAGCAGTACTTC
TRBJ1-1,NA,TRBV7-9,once,CASRRTGLTEAFF,TGTGCCAGCAGGCGAACAGGGTTAACTGAAGCTTTCTTT
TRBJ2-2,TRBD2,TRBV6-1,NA,CASSLSGRSGELFF,TGTGCCAGCAGCCTCAGCGGGAGATCCGGGGAGCTGTTTTTT
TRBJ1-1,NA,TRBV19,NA,CASSPPNTEAFF,TGTGCCAGTAGTCCTCCGAACACTGAAGCTTTCTTT
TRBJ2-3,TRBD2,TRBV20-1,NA,CSAGSGRVADTQYF,TGCAGTGCTGGGAGCGGGAGAGTCGCAGATACGCAGTATTTT
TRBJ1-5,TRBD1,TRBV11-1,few,CASSPAGTGDNQPQHF,TGTGCCAGCAGCCCAGCCGGGACAGGGGATAATCAGCCCCAGCATTTT